The 15 T cell receptor beta chains below come from one sample, sequenced in a study of blood T cell repertoires in COVID-19. Some clones are missing from TCRdb's copy, which holds only in-frame ones; the method was immunoSEQ multiplex PCR. The table has about 160,000 clones, roughly 80% seen once. Sample: peripheral blood. The receptors originated from a man aged 55 to 69 with acute or convalescent COVID-19.

Concerning this clone: Within the sample, other DNA sequences also encode this same CDR3. The chain couples TRBV9 to TRBJ2-7; 7 positions agree with TRBD2. There are 15 residues in the CDR3. The V and J ends lost 0 bases and 0 bases, in that order; junction bases with no gene match: 3. CDR1 is SGDLS and CDR2 is YYNGEE in the germline V gene. The CDR3 loop reads CASSVDPGGSYEQYF. CDR3 nucleotide sequence: TGTGCCAGCAGCGTAGATCCGGGGGGCTCCTACGAGCAGTACTTC.

The chain joins TRBV6-5 to TRBJ2-3, with D maybe TRBD2 (5 bases). Germline CDR1 is MNHEY and CDR2 is SVGAGI. The V end lost 5 bases, the J end lost 1 base, and 13 bases lay between the germline ends. CDR3 length equals 15 residues. The CDR3 reads CASSLEDGRTDTQYF. The CDR3 DNA follows: TGTGCCAGCAGTCTGGAGGACGGTCGCACAGATACGCAGTATTTT.

In its sample, this clone was seen a few times. This sequence joins TRBV5-8 and TRBJ1-4; D uncertain. V was pared by 3 bases and J by 7 bases, with 13 bases between. The CDR3 has 14 residues. CDR1 is SGHTS, CDR2 YDEGEE, per germline. The DNA of the CDR3 is TGTGCCAGCAGCTCCCGGGAACAACCTGAAAAACTGTTTTTT. Its protein is CASSSREQPEKLFF.

The chain recombines TRBV6-5 with TRBJ2-7; D may be TRBD1 (5 bases). Germline values: CDR1 MNHEY, CDR2 SVGAGI. Trimming removed 0 bases from V and 1 base from J, with 7 bases in between. CDR3 length: 14 residues. As DNA, the CDR3 is TGTGCCAGCAGTTACTCGACAGAATCCTACGAGCAGTACTTC. It translates to CASSYSTESYEQYF.

V usage is TRBV29-1 and J usage is TRBJ1-3, with D possibly matching TRBD1 (6 bases). The germline V gene encodes CDR1 SQVTM and CDR2 ANQGSEA. The CDR3 totals 15 residues. V was cut by 4 bases and J by 3 bases, with 16 bases left in between. This chain's CDR3 is CSVAVLGDNGNTIYF. Here the CDR3 DNA reads TGCAGCGTTGCGGTCTTAGGGGACAATGGAAACACCATATATTTT.

This chain connects TRBV5-5 to TRBJ1-1; TRBD1 is a possible D gene (5 bases). The CDR3 loop spans 14 amino acids. Germline lookup yields CDR1 SGHKS and CDR2 YYEKEE (reference sequence). The germline V and J ends were trimmed by 0 bases and 6 bases, with 12 bases remaining between them. CDR3 in amino acids: CASSLEQVISEAFF. In DNA form, the CDR3 reads TGTGCCAGCAGCTTGGAACAGGTTATCTCTGAAGCTTTCTTT.

This sequence joins TRBV28 and TRBJ1-2; D might be TRBD1 (5 bases). This CDR3 has 17 amino acids. CDR1 MDHEN and CDR2 SYDVKM come from the germline V gene. Trimming removed 6 bases at V and 4 bases at J, with 24 bases between. In DNA form, the CDR3 reads TGTGCCAGCAGGTCGGGGACGGGACTCTGGCTTTCCTATGGCTACACCTTC. Its translation is CASRSGTGLWLSYGYTF.

This clone appeared a few times. The chain employs TRBV2 and TRBJ1-2, with D perhaps TRBD1 (6 bases). CDR3 length: 13 amino acids. V was cut by 3 bases and J by 3 bases, with 8 bases left in between. Germline lookup yields CDR1 SNHLY and CDR2 FYNNEI. The CDR3 loop is CASSDGTYYGYTF. In nucleotides, the CDR3 is TGTGCCAGCAGTGACGGGACATACTATGGCTACACCTTC. Together with reference TRBV2 and TRBJ1-2, the CDR3 gives the full variable domain: EPEVTQTPSHQVTQMGQEVILRCVPISNHLYFYWYRQILGQKVEFLVSFYNNEISEKSEIFDDQFSVERPDGSNFTLKIRSTKLEDSAMYFCASSDGTYYGYTFGSGTRLTVV.

The V call is TRBV10-1, the J call TRBJ1-5, with TRBD1 matching over 7 bases. Germline V CDR1 and CDR2: WNHNN, SYGVQD (reference sequence). V shed 4 bases and J 5 bases; nucleotides not matched to a gene: 14. The CDR3 totals 17 residues. The CDR3 reads CASSGNRGKAKHQPQHF. In DNA form, the CDR3 reads TGCGCCAGCAGTGGGAACAGGGGCAAAGCAAAGCATCAGCCCCAGCATTTT.

This sequence joins TRBV30 and TRBJ1-1, with 7 bases aligning to TRBD1. J was trimmed by 4 bases and V by 1 base; bases with no gene match: 3. The germline CDR1 and CDR2 sequences are GTSNPN and SVGIG (reference sequence). The CDR3 length is 13 residues. CDR3 sequence reads: CAWSGQGSTEAFF. Here the CDR3 DNA reads TGTGCCTGGAGTGGACAGGGAAGCACTGAAGCTTTCTTT.

This sequence joins TRBV5-6 and TRBJ2-1, with TRBD2 identical over 13 bases. CDR3 length: 15 amino acids. Germline V gene lookup returns CDR1 SGHDT and CDR2 YYEEEE. V shed 4 bases and J 9 bases; nucleotides not matched to a gene: 7. The CDR3 region is CASSVGTSGVVEQFF. As DNA, the CDR3 is TGTGCCAGCAGCGTCGGGACTAGCGGGGTGGTTGAGCAGTTCTTC.

In its sample, this clone was seen a few times. This chain connects TRBV4-2 to TRBJ1-6; D unclear. V was shortened by 0 bases and J by 2 bases, with 11 bases between the two germline ends. CDR3 length equals 17 residues. Looked up from germline, CDR1 is LGHNA and CDR2 is YNFKEQ. The CDR3 loop is CASSQDLRATYNSPLHF. In DNA form, the CDR3 reads TGTGCCAGCAGCCAAGATCTGAGAGCCACCTATAATTCACCCCTCCACTTT.

The chain is built from TRBV7-2 and TRBJ2-7, with 7 nucleotides matching TRBD2. The CDR3 covers 16 residues. The V gene's germline CDR1 is SGHTA and CDR2 FQGNSA. With 0 bases clipped from V and 3 bases from J, the junction kept 8 bases outside the gene matches. CDR3 region: CASSLALPAGVYEQYF. The CDR3 DNA sequence: TGTGCCAGCAGCTTAGCATTACCGGCGGGGGTCTACGAGCAGTACTTC.

Comments on this clone: One junction end does not reproduce the germline sequence, and a read error may be involved. The chain carries TRBV18 and TRBJ1-4; no clear D. Germline V CDR1 and CDR2: KGHSH, LQKENI. This CDR3 is 14 amino acids long. CDR3 nucleotide sequence: TGTGCCAGCTCCCCACGTGACAATAATGAAAAACTGTTTTTT. This encodes CASSPRDNNEKLFF.

V and J are TRBV10-2 and TRBJ1-5; D is uncertain. Trimming pared 6 bases from V and 6 bases from J, leaving 9 bases between. This CDR3 has 12 amino acids. Germline assignment: CDR1 WSHSY and CDR2 SAAADI. CDR3 DNA sequence: TGCGCCAGCAGGGGAGTGGGTCAGCCCCAGCATTTT. Its translation is CASRGVGQPQHF.